Below, one T cell receptor beta chain is given with its context. Its antigen remains undetermined. No per-base quality is available; no much larger clone lies one base away. Taken with the paper, the label for time point translates to: cells obtained before transplantation from donor or recipient. CD3+CD4+ and CD3+CD8+ populations were FACS-sorted from unstimulated pre-transplant donor and recipient cells taken from spleen or lymph nodes. These data belong to a study of graft-versus-host responses after intestinal transplantation (dated by TCRdb to the early 2020s). About the full investigation: The transplants that recipients received were multivisceral, liver-intestinal, or isolated intestinal. Graft-versus-host and host-versus-graft alloreactive T cell clones were tracked in the graft, circulation and bone marrow after intestinal transplantation using bulk TCR-beta CDR3 sequencing. Alloreactive clones were identified by sequencing pre-transplant mixed lymphocyte reaction products and comparing these products with unstimulated pre-transplant donor and recipient T cells. A peak of at least 4% donor T cells among recipient peripheral blood mononuclear cells was the definition used for donor T cell macrochimerism. A cohort of some 24 intestinal transplant recipients, including one retransplant, was enrolled, and 3 patients lacking pretransplant specimens were excluded. Every recipient was given anti-thymocyte globulin induction, then maintenance tacrolimus and steroids for 3 to 4 years. Rather than being sequenced by the commercial service, samples from a few later patients were sequenced in-house on an Illumina MiSeq and processed with MiXCR. The paper as a whole reports these results and caveats: The relatively low number and heterogeneity of intestinal transplant patients limited the conclusions. In patients with donor T cell macrochimerism, the allografts had high GvH to HvG T cell clonal ratios. Early after transplant, peak levels of circulating GvH clones were associated with declines in HvG clones. GvH clones were detected in recipient bone marrow, and some of these GvH clones were observed earlier in ileal mucosa or blood, consistent with an intestinal mucosal origin.

Counted from cysteine to phenylalanine, this CDR3 has 15 amino acids. Solely the CDR3 DNA is kept, with 45 bases framed from the first base. Unmatched junction bases come to 4, with V trimmed by 0 bases and J by 2 bases. The germline V gene sets CDR1 to SGDLS and CDR2 to YYNGEE. To prepare the library, the immunoSEQ multiplex PCR assay was applied. For most patients, genomic DNA was isolated with the Qiagen DNeasy Blood and Tissue Kit and sent frozen to Adaptive Biotechnologies for TCR sequencing. For most patients, genomic DNA was subjected to high-throughput TCR-beta CDR3 sequencing by Adaptive Biotechnologies. As for the authors' bioinformatics: Adaptive's ImmunoSEQ software supplied the TCR sequencing data for under 20 patients, while MiXCR and VDJtools were used to process a few other patients. CD4 versus CD8 sorting errors were corrected by removing sequences found in both subsets at a frequency ratio below 5:1. CDR3 nucleotide sequences shared by donor and recipient were removed because the origin of these sequences could not be assigned. Alloreactive clones required at least 2-fold expansion over unstimulated cells and minimum CFSE-low frequency of 0.002% (template counts) or 0.001% (read counts). Clones detected in sequenced pre-transplant spleen, lymph node, or MLR CFSE-low populations of the donor or recipient were defined as mappable. Cumulative frequency of alloreactive clones was calculated as a percentage of all sequences weighted by copy number. The clones in this table, taken by TCRdb from immuneACCESS, are in-frame only. Not every clone is retained; where verified, under half of the shortfall comes from an unresolved V gene, and the cause of the rest is unknown. The V and J calls and the clone size are those of that table, but D and trimming were determined from the DNA. A total of more than 80,000 clones appear in this sample, 88% of them only once. The ten largest make up approximately 0.28% of the sample.

Recombination connected TRBV9 to TRBJ2-5, with 7 bases matching TRBD2. The receptor was derived from a human donor who was the organ donor for an intestinal transplant. The sequencing used unstimulated CD4+ T cells sorted from spleen or lymph node cells, collected before transplant. The CDR3 here reads CASSVGGRLQETQYF. The nucleotide sequence reads as follows: TGTGCCAGCAGCGTAGGCGGGAGACTGCAAGAGACCCAGTACTTC.